This TCR beta chain originates from a study of CD8 T cells in Susac syndrome. The CDR3 contains 17 residues. Germline V gene lookup returns CDR1 LGHDT and CDR2 YNNKEL (reference sequence). V was clipped by 0 bases and J by 9 bases, with 18 bases between them. Random hexamers were used to reverse transcribe an amount of roughly 0.45 to 1 ug RNA. Across 54 Vbeta and 13 Jbeta, TCR beta CDR3 was amplified with immunoSEQ multiplex PCR. TCRdb reprocessed the immunoSEQ multiplex PCR reads via MiXCR and lists one record per CDR3 protein. In the table there are approximately 220,000 distinct CDR3 sequences, 95% of which are singletons. As regards this clonotype: The antigen is undetermined.

Overall study results and limits: The study recognized that the number of individuals in its TCR sequencing and HLA analysis was relatively small.

V and J are TRBV3-1 and TRBJ1-6; D is undetermined. Sequenced sample: CD4+ T cells from PBMCs. This sequence was found in a human donor with multiple sclerosis. The CDR3, as DNA: TGTGCCAGCAGCCAAGATTCCAACCCGGAAGGGAGTTCACCCCTCCACTTT. This translates into CASSQDSNPEGSSPLHF.